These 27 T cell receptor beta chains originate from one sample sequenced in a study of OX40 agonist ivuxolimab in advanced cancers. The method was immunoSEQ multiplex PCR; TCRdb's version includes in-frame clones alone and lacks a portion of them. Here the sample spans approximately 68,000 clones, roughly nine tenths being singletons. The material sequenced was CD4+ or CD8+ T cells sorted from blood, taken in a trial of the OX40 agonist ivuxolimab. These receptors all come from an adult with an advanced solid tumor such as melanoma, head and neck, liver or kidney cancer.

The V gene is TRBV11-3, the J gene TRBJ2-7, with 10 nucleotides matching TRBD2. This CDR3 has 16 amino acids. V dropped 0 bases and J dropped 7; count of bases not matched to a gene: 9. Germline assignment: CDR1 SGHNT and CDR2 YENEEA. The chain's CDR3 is CASSLDPTSGPAEQYF. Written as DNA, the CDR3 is TGTGCCAGCAGCTTAGACCCGACTAGCGGGCCCGCGGAGCAGTACTTC. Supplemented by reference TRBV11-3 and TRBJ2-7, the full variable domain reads EAGVVQSPRYKIIEKKQPVAFWCNPISGHNTLYWYLQNLGQGPELLIRYENEEAVDDSQLPKDRFSAERLKGVDSTLKIQPAELGDSAVYLCASSLDPTSGPAEQYFGPGTRLTVT.

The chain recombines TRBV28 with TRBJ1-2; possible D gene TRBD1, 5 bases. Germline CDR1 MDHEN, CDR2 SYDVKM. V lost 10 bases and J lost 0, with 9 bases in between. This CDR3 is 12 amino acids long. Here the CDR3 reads CATGPANYGYTF. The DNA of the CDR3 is TGTGCCACAGGGCCGGCTAACTATGGCTACACCTTC.

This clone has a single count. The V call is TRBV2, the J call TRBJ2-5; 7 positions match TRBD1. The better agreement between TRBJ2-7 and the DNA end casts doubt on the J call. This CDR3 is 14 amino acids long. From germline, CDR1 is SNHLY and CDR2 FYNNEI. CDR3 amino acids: CASRWDQGVYEQYF. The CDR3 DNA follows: TGTGCCAGCAGATGGGATCAGGGGGTGTACGAGCAGTACTTC.

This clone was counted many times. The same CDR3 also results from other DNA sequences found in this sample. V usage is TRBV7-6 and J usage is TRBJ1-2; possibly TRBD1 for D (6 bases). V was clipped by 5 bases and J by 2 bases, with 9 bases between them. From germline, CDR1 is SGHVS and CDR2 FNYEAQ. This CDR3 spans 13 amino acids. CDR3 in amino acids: CASSPTGNYGYTF. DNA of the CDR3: TGTGCCAGCAGCCCTACAGGGAACTATGGCTACACCTTC.

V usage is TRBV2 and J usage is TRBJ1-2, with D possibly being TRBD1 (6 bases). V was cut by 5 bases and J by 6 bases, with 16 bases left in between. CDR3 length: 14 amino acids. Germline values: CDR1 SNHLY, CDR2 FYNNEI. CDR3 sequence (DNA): TGTGCCAGCAGTAATGTCAGGGGAGTGGATGGCTACACCTTC. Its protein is CASSNVRGVDGYTF.

Written as DNA, the CDR3 is TGTGCCATCAGTGAGTCGGGACTAGTTGGTGAGACCCAGTACTTC. Protein product: CAISESGLVGETQYF. This chain uses TRBV10-3 with TRBJ2-5; 8 bases match TRBD2. CDR3 length equals 15 residues. Trimming removed 0 bases from V and 5 bases from J; junction bases left unmatched: 5. CDR1 is ENHRY, CDR2 SYGVKD, per germline.

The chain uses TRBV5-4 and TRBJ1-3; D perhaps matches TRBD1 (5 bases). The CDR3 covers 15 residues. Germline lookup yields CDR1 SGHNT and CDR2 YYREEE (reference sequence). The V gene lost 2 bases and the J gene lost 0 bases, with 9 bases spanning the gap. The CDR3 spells CASSLQVDSGNTIYF. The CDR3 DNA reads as TGTGCCAGCAGCTTACAGGTCGACTCTGGAAACACCATATATTTT.

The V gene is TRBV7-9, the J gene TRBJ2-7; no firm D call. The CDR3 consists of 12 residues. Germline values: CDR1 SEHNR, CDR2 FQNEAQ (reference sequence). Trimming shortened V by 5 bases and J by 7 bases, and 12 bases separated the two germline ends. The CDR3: CASSPAGAEQYF. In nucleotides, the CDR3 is TGTGCCAGCAGCCCCGCAGGAGCTGAGCAGTACTTC.

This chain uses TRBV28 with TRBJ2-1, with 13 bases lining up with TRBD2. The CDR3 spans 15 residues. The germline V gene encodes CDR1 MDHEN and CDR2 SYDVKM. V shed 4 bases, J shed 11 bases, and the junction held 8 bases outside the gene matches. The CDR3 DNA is TGTGCCAGCAGTTCTGAATCGACTAGCGGGAGGAAGCAGTTCTTC. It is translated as CASSSESTSGRKQFF. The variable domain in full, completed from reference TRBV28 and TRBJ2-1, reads DVKVTQSSRYLVKRTGEKVFLECVQDMDHENMFWYRQDPGLGLRLIYFSYDVKMKEKGDIPEGYSVSREKKERFSLILESASTNQTSMYLCASSSESTSGRKQFFGPGTRLTVL.

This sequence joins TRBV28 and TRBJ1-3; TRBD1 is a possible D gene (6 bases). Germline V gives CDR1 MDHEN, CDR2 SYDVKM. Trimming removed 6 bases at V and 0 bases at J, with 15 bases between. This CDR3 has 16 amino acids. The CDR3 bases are TGTGCCAGCAGGGGGGGGCAGGTCCTCTCTGGAAACACCATATATTTT. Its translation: CASRGGQVLSGNTIYF.

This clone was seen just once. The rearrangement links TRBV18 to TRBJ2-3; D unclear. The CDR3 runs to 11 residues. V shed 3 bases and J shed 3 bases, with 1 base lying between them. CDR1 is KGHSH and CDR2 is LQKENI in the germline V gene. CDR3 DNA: TGTGCCAGCTCACCTACAGATACGCAGTATTTT. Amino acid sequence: CASSPTDTQYF.

The CDR3 nucleotides read TGTGCCAGCAGCTCCGGACAGATCTCCTACAATGAGCAGTTCTTC. Protein sequence: CASSSGQISYNEQFF. The chain joins TRBV7-8 to TRBJ2-1, with D perhaps matching TRBD1 (6 bases). Germline CDR1 reads SGHVS; CDR2 reads FQNEAQ. Trimming took off 4 bases at V and 0 bases at J, with 10 bases between the two ends. This CDR3 comprises 15 residues.

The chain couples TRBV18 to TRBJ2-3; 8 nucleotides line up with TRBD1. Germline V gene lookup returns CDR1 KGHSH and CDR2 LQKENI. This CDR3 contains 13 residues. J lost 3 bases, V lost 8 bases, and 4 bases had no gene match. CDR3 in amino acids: CASVTGGTDTQYF. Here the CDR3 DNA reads TGTGCCAGCGTTACAGGGGGGACAGATACGCAGTATTTT.

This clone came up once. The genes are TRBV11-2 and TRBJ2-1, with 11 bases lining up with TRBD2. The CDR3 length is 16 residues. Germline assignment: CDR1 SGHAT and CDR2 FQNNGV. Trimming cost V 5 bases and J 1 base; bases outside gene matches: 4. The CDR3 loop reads CASSLLAGGSYNEQFF. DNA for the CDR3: TGTGCCAGCAGCCTTTTAGCGGGGGGGTCCTACAATGAGCAGTTCTTC. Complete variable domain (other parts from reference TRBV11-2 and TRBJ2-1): EAGVAQSPRYKIIEKRQSVAFWCNPISGHATLYWYQQILGQGPKLLIQFQNNGVVDDSQLPKDRFSAERLKGVDSTLKIQPAKLEDSAVYLCASSLLAGGSYNEQFFGPGTRLTVL.

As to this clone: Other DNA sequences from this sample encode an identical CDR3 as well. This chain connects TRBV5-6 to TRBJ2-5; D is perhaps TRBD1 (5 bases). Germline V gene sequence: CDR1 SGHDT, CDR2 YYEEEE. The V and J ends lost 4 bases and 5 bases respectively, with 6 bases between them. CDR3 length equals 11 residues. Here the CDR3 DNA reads TGTGCCAGCAGCCAGGGCGAGACCCAGTACTTC. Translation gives CASSQGETQYF.

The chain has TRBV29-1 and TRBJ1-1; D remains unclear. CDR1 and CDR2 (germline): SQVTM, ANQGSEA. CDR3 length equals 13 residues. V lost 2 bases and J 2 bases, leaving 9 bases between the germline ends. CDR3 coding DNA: TGCAGCGTTGAACGGGGAGGCAACACTGAAGCTTTCTTT. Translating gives CSVERGGNTEAFF.

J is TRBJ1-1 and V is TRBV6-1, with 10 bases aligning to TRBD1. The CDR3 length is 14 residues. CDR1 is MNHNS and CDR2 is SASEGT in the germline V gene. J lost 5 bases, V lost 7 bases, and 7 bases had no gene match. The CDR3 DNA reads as TGTGCCAGCAACCTGGGACAGGGGAAGACTGAAGCTTTCTTT. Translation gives CASNLGQGKTEAFF.

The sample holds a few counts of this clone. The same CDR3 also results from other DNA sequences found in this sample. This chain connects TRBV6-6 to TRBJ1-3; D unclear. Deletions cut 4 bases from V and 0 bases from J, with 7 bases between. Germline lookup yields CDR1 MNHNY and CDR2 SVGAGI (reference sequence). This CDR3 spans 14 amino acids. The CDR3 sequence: CASSLGSSGNTIYF. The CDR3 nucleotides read TGTGCCAGCAGTTTGGGATCCTCTGGAAACACCATATATTTT.

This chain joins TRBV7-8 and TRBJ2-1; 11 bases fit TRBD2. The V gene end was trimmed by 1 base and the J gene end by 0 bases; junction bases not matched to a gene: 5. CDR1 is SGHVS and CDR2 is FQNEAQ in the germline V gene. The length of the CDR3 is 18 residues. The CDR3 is CASSLVAGGVLSYNEQFF. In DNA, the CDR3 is TGTGCCAGCAGCTTAGTAGCGGGAGGGGTTCTCTCCTACAATGAGCAGTTCTTC.

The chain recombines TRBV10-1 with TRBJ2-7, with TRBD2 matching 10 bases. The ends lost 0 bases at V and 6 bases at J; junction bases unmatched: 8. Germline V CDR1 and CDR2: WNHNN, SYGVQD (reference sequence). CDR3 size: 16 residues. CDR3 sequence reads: CASSESVLAGAGEQYF. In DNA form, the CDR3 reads TGCGCCAGCAGTGAGTCGGTTCTAGCGGGGGCCGGCGAGCAGTACTTC.

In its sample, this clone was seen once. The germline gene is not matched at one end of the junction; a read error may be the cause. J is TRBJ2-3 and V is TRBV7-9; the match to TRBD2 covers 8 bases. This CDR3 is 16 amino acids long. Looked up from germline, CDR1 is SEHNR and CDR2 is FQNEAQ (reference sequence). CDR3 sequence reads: CATSEGPGLGSDTQYF. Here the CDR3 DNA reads TGTGCCACCAGCGAGGGACCGGGACTAGGCTCAGATACGCAGTATTTT.

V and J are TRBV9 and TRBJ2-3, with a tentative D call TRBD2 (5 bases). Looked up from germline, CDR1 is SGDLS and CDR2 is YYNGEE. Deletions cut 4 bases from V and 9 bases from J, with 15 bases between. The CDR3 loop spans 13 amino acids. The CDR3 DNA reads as TGTGCCAGCAGCCTAGGACTCGCGAGGACGCAGTATTTT. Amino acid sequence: CASSLGLARTQYF.

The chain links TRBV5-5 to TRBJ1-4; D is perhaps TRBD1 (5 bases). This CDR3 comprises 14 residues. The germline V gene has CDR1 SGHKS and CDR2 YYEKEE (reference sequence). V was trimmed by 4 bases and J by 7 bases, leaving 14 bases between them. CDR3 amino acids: CASSGTGRREKLFF. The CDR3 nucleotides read TGTGCCAGCAGCGGAACGGGACGACGTGAAAAACTGTTTTTT.

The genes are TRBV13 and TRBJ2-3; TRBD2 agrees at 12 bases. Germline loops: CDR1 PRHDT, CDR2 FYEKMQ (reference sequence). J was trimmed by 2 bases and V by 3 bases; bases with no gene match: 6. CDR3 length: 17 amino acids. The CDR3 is CASSFLAGGPNTDTQYF. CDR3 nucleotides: TGTGCCAGCAGCTTCCTAGCGGGAGGGCCGAACACAGATACGCAGTATTTT.

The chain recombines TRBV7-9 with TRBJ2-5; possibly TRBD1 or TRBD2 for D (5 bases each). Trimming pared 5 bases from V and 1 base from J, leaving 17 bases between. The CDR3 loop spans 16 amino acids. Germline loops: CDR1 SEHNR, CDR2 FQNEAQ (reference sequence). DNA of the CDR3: TGTGCCAGCAGCGCCACCGGGACGGGGAGCCAAGAGACCCAGTACTTC. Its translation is CASSATGTGSQETQYF.

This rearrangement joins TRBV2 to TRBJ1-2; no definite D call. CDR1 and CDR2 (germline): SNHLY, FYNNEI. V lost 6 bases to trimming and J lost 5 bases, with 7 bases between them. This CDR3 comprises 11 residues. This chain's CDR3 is CASSPTYGYTF. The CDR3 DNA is TGTGCCAGCAGCCCTACATATGGCTACACCTTC.

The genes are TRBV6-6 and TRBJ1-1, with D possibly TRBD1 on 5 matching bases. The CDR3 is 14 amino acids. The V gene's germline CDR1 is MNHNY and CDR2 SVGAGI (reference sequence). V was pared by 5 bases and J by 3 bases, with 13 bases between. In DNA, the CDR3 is TGTGCCAGCAGTCCTACCCGGGGGGACACTGAAGCTTTCTTT. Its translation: CASSPTRGDTEAFF.